This TCR beta chain was retrieved from a study of cytomegalovirus exposure and HLA in healthy donors. In the PCR, 60 Vbeta and 13 Jbeta primers were used. Method: immunoSEQ multiplex PCR; TCRdb's copy keeps in-frame clones and lacks some. The table shows roughly 120,000 clones, with around 69% occurring only once. The CDR3 length is 17 residues. Losses at the gene ends were 3 bases for V and 4 bases for J; bases not matched to a gene: 8. Germline CDR1 reads LGHNA; CDR2 reads YSLEER. The study, taken as a whole, reports: Further analysis, carried out later, found HLA-associated TCR beta chains more clonally expanded than equally common other chains. Later on, a genetic analysis was performed. It linked a missense variant in DCLRE1C with V- and J-gene trimming of TCR beta.

Worth noting for this clone: What it binds is not known.

The sequenced sample was PBMCs. The clonotype originates from a man between 50 and 59 years old in good health and CMV-seropositive. The chain carries TRBV4-3 and TRBJ2-1; 11 bases agree with TRBD2. The CDR3: CASSQELLAGAYNEQFF. The CDR3 DNA follows: TGCGCCAGCAGCCAGGAACTACTAGCGGGGGCATACAATGAGCAGTTCTTC.